This is a list of T cell receptor beta chains from one sample in a study of shared clonotypes between healthy human individuals. Clones were read by immunoSEQ multiplex PCR, and TCRdb kept only the in-frame ones, dropping some. The table has some 2,000,000 clones, about 95% seen once. Source material: naive CD8+ T cells sorted from blood. All receptors come from a man aged 18 to 30 in good health. Both conserved end residues are part of each CDR3. A D gene is named only where the DNA matches it firmly. The size entry is marked missing in some rows and otherwise reads once, few, many or a size class.

cdr3_nt cdr3_aa d_call v_call clone_size j_call
TGTGCCAGCAGTGCTGACAGGGGATATCAGCCCCAGCATTTT CASSADRGYQPQHF TRBD1 TRBV27 NA TRBJ1-5
TGTGCCAGTAGTATCTCGGGGAGTGGATACAATGAGCAGTTCTTC CASSISGSGYNEQFF NA TRBV19 NA TRBJ2-1
TGTGCCAGCAGCGTAGTCGTGGGCCCCACAGATACGCAGTATTTT CASSVVVGPTDTQYF NA TRBV9 NA TRBJ2-3
TGTGCCAGCAGGGGAAGGGACAGGGAAATACCTGGGGCCAACGTCCTGACTTTC CASRGRDREIPGANVLTF TRBD1 TRBV28 NA TRBJ2-6
TGTGCCAGCAGCTGGGACAGGGTTGAAGCTTTCTTT CASSWDRVEAFF TRBD1 TRBV11-2 NA TRBJ1-1
TGCGCCAGCAGTGCCGGGACAGGCTACGAGCAGTACTTC CASSAGTGYEQYF TRBD1 TRBV10-1 NA TRBJ2-7
TGCAGCGCAACCGGTGGCACTGAAGCTTTCTTT CSATGGTEAFF NA TRBV29-1 NA TRBJ1-1
TGCGCCAGCGGGGGGTCTGACTCCTACGAGCAGTACTTC CASGGSDSYEQYF NA TRBV10-2 once TRBJ2-7
TGCGCCAGCAGCCAAGATCTTAGCTACGAGCAGTACTTC CASSQDLSYEQYF NA TRBV4-1 NA TRBJ2-7
TGTGCCAGAACGTCAAGAGGGCAGGGGTATGGCTACACCTTC CARTSRGQGYGYTF NA TRBV5-3 NA TRBJ1-2
TGTGCCAGCAGCTTGGCGACCACCGGGGAGCTGTTTTTT CASSLATTGELFF NA TRBV5-4 NA TRBJ2-2
TGTGCCAGCAGCTTTTTTCTTATCGGGGGGGTCGCCTACGAGCAGTACTTC CASSFFLIGGVAYEQYF TRBD2 TRBV11-2 NA TRBJ2-7
TGTGCCTGGAAGATGCAGGGCCCATCCTACGAGCAGTACTTC CAWKMQGPSYEQYF NA TRBV30 NA TRBJ2-7
TGCGCCAGCAGCCGACTAGCACTAGCGGGAGACAATGAGCAGTTCTTC CASSRLALAGDNEQFF TRBD2 TRBV4-1 NA TRBJ2-1
TGTGCCAGCAGCCCCTGGGGGCTGAACACTGAAGCTTTCTTT CASSPWGLNTEAFF NA TRBV5-6 NA TRBJ1-1
TGTGCCAGCAGCGTGCGTATTGCGGGAGGGTTCACAGATACGCAGTATTTT CASSVRIAGGFTDTQYF TRBD2 TRBV7-2 NA TRBJ2-3
TGTGCCAGCAGCTTCCGGCCAGATACGCAGTATTTT CASSFRPDTQYF NA TRBV7-9 NA TRBJ2-3
TGTGCCAGCAGCGACAGGGCGAGGAATGAGCAGTTCTTC CASSDRARNEQFF NA TRBV9 NA TRBJ2-1
TGTGCCAGCAGCCTCCGTACCGGGGAGCTGTTTTTT CASSLRTGELFF NA TRBV14 NA TRBJ2-2
TGTGCCAGCAGCCAGGGACACCACGGCGACGAGCAGTACTTC CASSQGHHGDEQYF NA TRBV14 NA TRBJ2-7
TGCAGCGTCGTCGGACTAGCGGGAGGGGTGTACTTC CSVVGLAGGVYF TRBD2 TRBV29-1 once TRBJ2-5
TGCGCCAGCAGCCAAGAAACAATCCTCTCTGGGGCCAACGTCCTGACTTTC CASSQETILSGANVLTF NA TRBV4-3 NA TRBJ2-6
TGCGCCAGCAGCCCTAAACTAGCGCGGGTCACAGATACGCAGTATTTT CASSPKLARVTDTQYF TRBD2 TRBV4-1 NA TRBJ2-3
TGTGCCAGCAGCAAACCCCGGGCTCAGGCGGCGGGAAACACCATATATTTT CASSKPRAQAAGNTIYF NA TRBV21-1 NA TRBJ1-3
TGTGCCAGCAGCGTAACGGACAGGGTATCTGAAGCTTTCTTT CASSVTDRVSEAFF TRBD1 TRBV9 NA TRBJ1-1
TGCAGCGCCCTCGGGACCGACCCCATGAGCACTGAAGCTTTCTTT CSALGTDPMSTEAFF NA TRBV29-1 NA TRBJ1-1
TGCGCCAGCAGCGAGCGAGGGGCCTACAATGAGCAGTTCTTC CASSERGAYNEQFF NA TRBV10-1 NA TRBJ2-1
TGTGCCAGCTTAAACAGGGGGCCTGGCAATGAGCAGTTCTTC CASLNRGPGNEQFF TRBD1 TRBV28 NA TRBJ2-1
TGTGCCAGCAGCTTAGCTGAAGGACTTAACACCGGGGAGCTGTTTTTT CASSLAEGLNTGELFF NA TRBV7-6 NA TRBJ2-2
TGTGCCAGTAGTATTGGGACAACGGATAATGAAAAACTGTTTTTT CASSIGTTDNEKLFF NA TRBV19 NA TRBJ1-4
TGCGCCAGCAGCCAAGAGAGCGTGGGGTTCAATGAGCAGTTCTTC CASSQESVGFNEQFF NA TRBV4-3 NA TRBJ2-1
TGTGCCAGCAGTTTTGGGACTAGCGGCTACAATGAGCAGTTCTTC CASSFGTSGYNEQFF TRBD2 TRBV27 NA TRBJ2-1
TGTGCCAGCAGTTACTCGAACAGGGACCCAGGGTATGGCTACACCTTC CASSYSNRDPGYGYTF NA TRBV6-5 NA TRBJ1-2
TGTGCCAGCAGTTTCCCCGTTGGGCAAGGCTACGAGCAGTACTTC CASSFPVGQGYEQYF NA TRBV28 NA TRBJ2-7
TGCGCCAGCAGCGTCAAACTATGGATCCGAGGAGGAAGGATGTTTTTT CASSVKLWIRGGRMFF NA TRBV4-1 NA TRBJ1-4
TGTGCCAGCAGCGCGGACAATAATTCACCCCTCCACTTT CASSADNNSPLHF NA TRBV9 few TRBJ1-6
TGTGCCAGTACTTTGGGACACAACACTGAAGCTTTCTTT CASTLGHNTEAFF NA TRBV19 NA TRBJ1-1
TGTGCCAGCAGTTACGGGTACAATGAGCAGTTCTTC CASSYGYNEQFF NA TRBV28 NA TRBJ2-1
TGCGCCAGCAGCCTGTGGGACAACACAGATACGCAGTATTTT CASSLWDNTDTQYF NA TRBV5-1 NA TRBJ2-3
TGTGCCAGCAGCCCGCTACAAGATCCGAACTATGGCTACACCTTC CASSPLQDPNYGYTF NA TRBV7-8 NA TRBJ1-2
TGTGCCAGCAGCCTCACCCGGGTCGATGGCTACACCTTC CASSLTRVDGYTF NA TRBV6-5 NA TRBJ1-2
TGTGCCACCATGGAGGGGGTTGGGTATGGCTACACCTTC CATMEGVGYGYTF NA TRBV19 NA TRBJ1-2
TGTGCCAGCAATACAAGGAGTACAAACACCGGGGAGCTGTTTTTT CASNTRSTNTGELFF NA TRBV11-2 once TRBJ2-2
TGTGCCAGTAGTGACAGGGGTTGGGGCACCTACGAGCAGTACTTC CASSDRGWGTYEQYF TRBD1 TRBV19 NA TRBJ2-7
TGTGCCAGCAGCTTAGGTGGCAGGAACACCGGGGAGCTGTTTTTT CASSLGGRNTGELFF NA TRBV7-8 NA TRBJ2-2
TGTGCCAGCAATGTACAGGGGGCGCGAAACGGGGAGCTGTTTTTT CASNVQGARNGELFF TRBD1 TRBV6-5 NA TRBJ2-2
TGTGCCAGCAGCTTAGTCGGTCCGCGGGGGTCGACCGAGCAGTACTTC CASSLVGPRGSTEQYF TRBD2 TRBV11-2 NA TRBJ2-7
TGTGCCAGCAGCTTGGTTACAGTTGAAGATTATGGCTACACCTTC CASSLVTVEDYGYTF NA TRBV5-4 NA TRBJ1-2